This T cell receptor (beta chain) was documented in a study of OX40 agonist ivuxolimab in advanced cancers. The germline V gene has CDR1 ENHRY and CDR2 SYGVKD. This CDR3 comprises 14 residues. V lost 6 bases, J lost 2 bases, and 13 bases lay in between. Assay: immunoSEQ multiplex PCR; the TCRdb copy retains only in-frame clones and omits some. The sample carries about 66,000 clones, approximately 82% recorded once. The receptor was isolated from an adult with an advanced solid tumor such as melanoma, head and neck, liver or kidney cancer. The chain is built from TRBV10-3 and TRBJ1-2; a weak D match, TRBD1 (6 bases). The sample here was CD4+ or CD8+ T cells sorted from blood, taken in a trial of the OX40 agonist ivuxolimab. CDR3 sequence reads: CAISQDRGNYGYTF. CDR3 sequence (DNA): TGTGCCATCAGCCAGGACAGAGGGAACTATGGCTACACCTTC.